This entry lists 7 T cell receptor beta chains sequenced from one sample in a study of cytomegalovirus exposure and HLA in healthy donors. The PCR employed 60 Vbeta primers together with 13 Jbeta primers. Generated by immunoSEQ multiplex PCR, the TCRdb table keeps only in-frame clones and is missing some. The sample consists of roughly 230,000 clones, 92% of them appearing once. Sequenced: PBMCs. The receptors shown here come from a girl under 10 years old in good health and CMV-seronegative.

This rearrangement joins TRBV6-5 to TRBJ2-3; TRBD2 matches at 10 bases. This CDR3 region has 16 residues. V shed 2 bases, J shed 2 bases, and the junction held 4 bases outside the gene matches. Germline CDR1 MNHEY, CDR2 SVGAGI. CDR3 nucleotide sequence: TGTGCCAGCAGTTACCTAGCGGGGGTGTCCACAGATACGCAGTATTTT. Translating gives CASSYLAGVSTDTQYF.

The rearrangement joins TRBV27 to TRBJ2-2; TRBD2 matches at 13 bases. Per the germline V gene, CDR1 is MNHEY and CDR2 is SMNVEV (reference sequence). The CDR3 length is 20 residues. Trimming removed 2 bases from V and 4 bases from J; junction bases left unmatched: 13. The DNA of the CDR3 is TGTGCCAGCAGTTTAGGCCTGACTAGCGGGGGGCCCTCGGGCACCGGGGAGCTGTTTTTT. Its translation is CASSLGLTSGGPSGTGELFF.

The V gene is TRBV11-2, the J gene TRBJ2-2; TRBD2 aligns across 14 bases. In germline, CDR1 is SGHAT, CDR2 FQNNGV. CDR3 length equals 16 residues. Trimming cost V 5 bases and J 6 bases; bases outside gene matches: 5. For the CDR3, the DNA is TGTGCCAGCAGCCCCGGACTAGCGGGGGGCCCCGGGGAGCTGTTTTTT. Residues: CASSPGLAGGPGELFF.

The V gene is TRBV29-1, the J gene TRBJ1-2; TRBD1 matches at 8 bases. V shed 4 bases, J shed 6 bases, and the junction held 10 bases outside the gene matches. Germline CDR1 SQVTM, CDR2 ANQGSEA. This CDR3 contains 14 residues. The CDR3 loop is CSVVLTWTGNGYTF. CDR3 in DNA: TGCAGCGTTGTCTTGACCTGGACAGGGAATGGCTACACCTTC.

CDR3 DNA sequence: TGTGCCAGCAGCCCCAGGGCGGGGGGGAGCACAGATACGCAGTATTTT. Amino acid sequence: CASSPRAGGSTDTQYF. This rearrangement joins TRBV9 to TRBJ2-3, with 9 bases aligning to TRBD2. The germline gives CDR1 SGDLS, CDR2 YYNGEE. The CDR3 totals 16 residues. The ends lost 4 bases at V and 0 bases at J; junction bases unmatched: 6.

CDR3 sequence (DNA): TGTGCCATAACCGGGATAAACTACAATGAGCAGTTCTTC. This gives the protein CAITGINYNEQFF. This sequence joins TRBV6-1 and TRBJ2-1, with D possibly being TRBD2 (5 bases). There are 13 residues in the CDR3. Germline V gives CDR1 MNHNS, CDR2 SASEGT. Trimming pared 10 bases from V and 3 bases from J, leaving 13 bases between.

The chain is built from TRBV19 and TRBJ2-7; weak D call: TRBD2 (5 bases). V was shortened by 3 bases and J by 1 base, with 13 bases between the two germline ends. The V gene's germline CDR1 is LNHDA and CDR2 SQIVND (reference sequence). The CDR3 covers 15 residues. The CDR3: CASSISTSPSYEQYF. Written as DNA, the CDR3 is TGTGCCAGTAGTATCAGCACTAGTCCTTCCTACGAGCAGTACTTC.